This T cell receptor (beta chain) was captured by sequencing in a study of cytomegalovirus exposure and HLA in healthy donors. PCR involved 60 Vbeta and 13 Jbeta primers. TCRdb's copy holds only in-frame clones and misses some; the assay was immunoSEQ multiplex PCR. Its listing shows some 180,000 clones. Germline CDR1 and CDR2: SGHRS and YFSETQ. V shed 1 base and J shed 0 bases, with 7 bases lying between them. The CDR3 is 14 amino acids. Study-level findings and limits: Associated with cytomegalovirus, according to the listing, were around 160 TCR beta chains. Per a prior analysis, the majority of TCR beta V segments were productive roughly 90% or roughly 30% of the time.

As to this clone: As yet, its antigen is unknown.

The genes are TRBV5-1 and TRBJ1-1; D remains unclear. The sample taken for sequencing was PBMCs. This sequence originates from a man between 25 and 39 years old in good health and CMV-seronegative. The CDR3 reads CASSLSAVNTEAFF. The CDR3 DNA follows: TGCGCCAGCAGCTTGTCCGCGGTGAACACTGAAGCTTTCTTT.